The following is a T cell receptor beta chain sequence with its context. The antigen is undetermined. This sample stems from a study of cytomegalovirus exposure and HLA in healthy donors. About the study: Unique TCRs from HLA-typed donors, 75 million to 100 million of them, were held in an early data release. The study, taken as a whole, reports: Both high specificity and high sensitivity reportedly marked the classifier's diagnosis of cytomegalovirus status. Among TCR beta chains, those listed as cytomegalovirus-associated numbered about 150.

This PCR relied on a set of 60 Vbeta primers and 13 Jbeta primers. Libraries were prepared by immunoSEQ multiplex PCR; TCRdb keeps only in-frame clonotypes and omits some of them. The sample consists of about 130,000 clones, over 70% of them appearing once. Per germline, CDR1 LNHDA and CDR2 SQIVND (reference sequence). This CDR3 contains 16 residues. With V trimmed by 3 bases and J by 5 bases, 6 bases remained unmatched. This chain joins TRBV19 and TRBJ2-2; 10 positions match TRBD2. The sequencing sample was made of PBMCs. This sequence was found in a man aged 25 to 45 in good health and CMV-seronegative. CDR3: CASSIFGAGGTGELFF. CDR3 in DNA: TGTGCCAGTAGTATCTTCGGAGCGGGAGGGACCGGGGAGCTGTTTTTT.